The sequence of this T cell receptor beta chain was determined in a study of blood T cell repertoires in COVID-19. Across the whole study: PBMCs, B-cell-depleted T cells, or T cells provided the cDNA or gDNA that made up the material.

Data came from immunoSEQ multiplex PCR; TCRdb stores just in-frame clones and leaves some out. The sample has 250,000 or so clones; just under 90% are singletons. The junction had 4 bases not matched to a gene; V was cut back by 5 bases and J by 2 bases. Germline lookup yields CDR1 SGHTA and CDR2 FQGTGA. The CDR3 runs to 15 residues. V is TRBV7-3 and J is TRBJ2-1, with 9 bases lining up with TRBD2. The receptor comes from a woman under 40 with acute COVID-19. Sequencing used PBMCs or T cells enriched from blood (not recorded which). The CDR3 protein is CASSLSGSTYNEQFF. CDR3 DNA sequence: TGTGCCAGCAGCCTTAGCGGGAGTACCTACAATGAGCAGTTCTTC.